Described below is a single TCR beta chain sequence and its context. These data are taken from a study of blood T cell repertoires in COVID-19. As processed by the authors: Estimated nucleated cell counts came from reference gene primer amplification. The protocol was immunoSEQ multiplex PCR, while the TCRdb copy is restricted to in-frame clones and leaves out a portion. V and J calls and clone size come straight from that table; D and trimming were deduced from the DNA. The top ten hold roughly 6.2% of the sample, which has 220,000 or so clones, less than 90% seen once. Enrolled through a virtual design, the participants were between about 18 and 100 years of age and came from some 26 US areas. Recovered participants had two consecutive negative NP/OP PCR tests, healthcare professional clearance, or symptom resolution. V gave up 3 bases and J gave up 1 base, with 7 bases separating them. The V gene's germline CDR1 is ENHRY and CDR2 SYGVKD. The CDR3 contains 13 residues.

The chain carries TRBV10-3 and TRBJ2-7; a weak D match, TRBD2 (6 bases). Material for sequencing was PBMCs or T cells enriched from blood (not recorded which). The source is a middle-aged woman who had recovered from COVID-19. The CDR3 sequence is CAISDGGSYEQYF. The CDR3, as DNA: TGTGCCATCAGTGACGGGGGATCCTACGAGCAGTACTTC.